This entry lists 12 T cell receptor beta chains sequenced from one sample in a study of PD-L1 blockade in urothelial cancer. Sequencing used immunoSEQ multiplex PCR; TCRdb keeps in-frame clones, though not all of them. Among approximately 51,000 clones listed, more than 70% were seen once. The time point: pretreatment peripheral blood. The sequences come from PBMCs, collected around atezolizumab (anti-PD-L1) treatment. Receptors were obtained from a man aged 55 to 70 with urothelial cancer.

The CDR3 DNA is TGTGCCAGCAGTAGGGCAGGGATTGAGACCCAGTACTTC. The encoded protein is CASSRAGIETQYF. V is TRBV6-5 and J is TRBJ2-5, with D perhaps matching TRBD1 (5 bases). Germline CDR1 MNHEY, CDR2 SVGAGI. The CDR3 is 13 amino acids. V was shortened by 5 bases and J by 5 bases, with 12 bases between the two germline ends.

The rearrangement uses TRBV28 and TRBJ2-7, with 7 nucleotides matching TRBD2. Looked up from germline, CDR1 is MDHEN and CDR2 is SYDVKM. V lost 8 bases to trimming and J lost 2 bases; unmatched junction nucleotides: 12. The CDR3 runs to 15 residues. Here the CDR3 DNA reads TGTGCCAGCGAAGGAGTGGGCGGGACTACCTACGAGCAGTACTTC. It is translated as CASEGVGGTTYEQYF. The full variable domain, in which reference TRBV28 and TRBJ2-7 provide the parts outside the CDR3, is DVKVTQSSRYLVKRTGEKVFLECVQDMDHENMFWYRQDPGLGLRLIYFSYDVKMKEKGDIPEGYSVSREKKERFSLILESASTNQTSMYLCASEGVGGTTYEQYFGPGTRLTVT.

The chain joins TRBV27 to TRBJ1-2, with D maybe TRBD1 (5 bases). CDR1 MNHEY and CDR2 SMNVEV come from the germline V gene (reference sequence). The ends were cut back, 6 bases at V and 4 bases at J, with 21 bases in the middle. The CDR3 is 16 residues long. For the CDR3, the DNA is TGTGCCAGCAGAAGAGCGGAGGGGAAGGGGAGCTATGGCTACACCTTC. It translates to CASRRAEGKGSYGYTF.

The V call is TRBV5-1, the J call TRBJ1-1; D gene unclear. This CDR3 comprises 15 residues. Per germline, CDR1 SGHRS and CDR2 YFSETQ. The V and J ends lost 1 base and 5 bases respectively, with 15 bases between them. The CDR3 coding sequence is TGCGCCAGCAGCTTGAGCAACCCCTTAAAGACTGAAGCTTTCTTT. As protein: CASSLSNPLKTEAFF.

This sequence joins TRBV6-1 and TRBJ2-3; the D gene is possibly TRBD1 (5 bases). The CDR3 totals 19 residues. The germline V and J ends were trimmed by 4 bases and 1 base, with 24 bases remaining between them. Germline V gene data show CDR1 as MNHNS and CDR2 as SASEGT. The CDR3 nucleotides read TGTGCCAGCAGTGTATTAGTCGGACATTCTAGGCCCCGCACAGATACGCAGTATTTT. Encoded protein: CASSVLVGHSRPRTDTQYF.

This clone was picked up one time. The J gene is TRBJ2-5, the V gene TRBV29-1, with 11 bases lining up with TRBD2. J was trimmed by 1 base and V by 5 bases; bases with no gene match: 12. The CDR3 loop spans 17 amino acids. Germline CDR1 SQVTM, CDR2 ANQGSEA. CDR3 region: CSVNSGGVILSQETQYF. The CDR3, as DNA: TGCAGCGTTAATAGCGGGGGGGTAATCTTATCCCAAGAGACCCAGTACTTC.

In this sample, this clone turned up a few times. J is TRBJ2-7 and V is TRBV18; TRBD2 is a possible D gene (6 bases). The V gene lost 1 base and the J gene lost 5 bases, with 18 bases spanning the gap. CDR1 and CDR2 (germline): KGHSH, LQKENI. The CDR3 totals 16 residues. The chain's CDR3 is CASSPLSLGGPDEQYF. The DNA for the CDR3 is TGTGCCAGCTCACCACTTTCTTTAGGAGGGCCGGACGAGCAGTACTTC. Based on the CDR3 plus reference TRBV18 and TRBJ2-7, the full variable domain is NAGVMQNPRHLVRRRGQEARLRCSPMKGHSHVYWYRQLPEEGLKFMVYLQKENIIDESGMPKERFSAEFPKEGPSILRIQQVVRGDSAAYFCASSPLSLGGPDEQYFGPGTRLTVT.

This clone was counted a single time. This chain links TRBV11-2 with TRBJ2-2; perhaps TRBD2 as D (5 bases). This CDR3 has 16 residues. Per germline, CDR1 SGHAT and CDR2 FQNNGV. The V end lost 1 base, the J end lost 7 bases, and 16 bases lay between the germline ends. The CDR3 bases are TGTGCCAGCAGCTTAGGAACGATGGGGAGTGGCGGGGAGCTGTTTTTT. Protein product: CASSLGTMGSGGELFF.

This rearrangement joins TRBV5-4 to TRBJ1-6; possibly TRBD1 for D (6 bases). Trimming left V 4 bases short and J 9 bases short, with 20 bases between. There are 16 residues in the CDR3. CDR1 and CDR2 (germline): SGHNT, YYREEE (reference sequence). The CDR3 DNA is TGTGCCAGCAGCACCCGACAGGCGGGGGTAGGTTCACCCCTCCACTTT. Translation gives CASSTRQAGVGSPLHF.

The chain is built from TRBV7-9 and TRBJ2-7, with D tentatively TRBD1 (6 bases). Germline CDR1 reads SEHNR; CDR2 reads FQNEAQ (reference sequence). Trimming took 2 bases from V and 3 from J, leaving 20 bases between them. This CDR3 region has 17 residues. CDR3 coding DNA: TGTGCCAGCAGCTTACAGGGGTTCGGCGTTGGCGGCTACGAGCAGTACTTC. This sequence encodes CASSLQGFGVGGYEQYF. Based on the CDR3 plus reference TRBV7-9 and TRBJ2-7, the full variable domain is DTGVSQNPRHKITKRGQNVTFRCDPISEHNRLYWYRQTLGQGPEFLTYFQNEAQLEKSRLLSDRFSAERPKGSFSTLEIQRTEQGDSAMYLCASSLQGFGVGGYEQYFGPGTRLTVT.

The chain combines TRBV10-2 with TRBJ2-5; 8 nucleotides match TRBD1. The junction had 8 bases not matched to a gene; V was cut back by 6 bases and J by 5 bases. The CDR3 is made up of 14 amino acids. Germline V gene sequence: CDR1 WSHSY, CDR2 SAAADI. CDR3 amino acids: CASRVDRVIETQYF. As DNA, the CDR3 is TGCGCCAGCAGGGTGGACAGGGTAATCGAGACCCAGTACTTC.

This chain joins TRBV18 and TRBJ2-1, with D perhaps matching TRBD1 (6 bases). With 4 bases removed from V and 3 bases from J, the gap between germline ends came to 10 bases. Germline CDR1 is KGHSH and CDR2 is LQKENI. This CDR3 is 14 amino acids long. CDR3 in DNA: TGTGCCAGCTCACAGGACAGATTCTACAATGAGCAGTTCTTC. Protein product: CASSQDRFYNEQFF.